The 28 T cell receptor beta chains given below trace back to one sample, sequenced in a study of graft-versus-host responses after intestinal transplantation. For these receptors, no antigen is known. Profiling relied on immunoSEQ multiplex PCR, and the TCRdb table lists in-frame clones only, not all of them. Here the sample spans about 130,000 clones, 80% to 95% being singletons. This specimen was unstimulated CD4+ T cells sorted from spleen or lymph node cells, taken before intestinal transplant. All receptors come from a human donor who received an intestinal transplant.

The J gene is TRBJ2-7, the V gene TRBV6-1; no clear D gene. The length of the CDR3 is 12 residues. Germline lookup yields CDR1 MNHNS and CDR2 SASEGT. Trimming took 1 base from V and 3 from J, leaving 4 bases between them. The CDR3 reads CASSEGDYEQYF. The CDR3 region has the DNA TGTGCCAGCAGTGAAGGGGACTACGAGCAGTACTTC.

CDR3 DNA: TGTGCCAGCAGTCATCTGGGTGCAGACACTGAAGCTTTCTTT. This gives the protein CASSHLGADTEAFF. V gene TRBV25-1 combines with J gene TRBJ1-1; D unresolved. CDR3 size: 14 residues. Looked up from germline, CDR1 is MGHDK and CDR2 is SYGVNS. V was cut by 5 bases and J by 3 bases, with 13 bases left in between.

The chain recombines TRBV6-5 with TRBJ1-2; D might be TRBD1 (6 bases). Per the germline V gene, CDR1 is MNHEY and CDR2 is SVGAGI. V lost 1 base and J 5 bases, leaving 17 bases between the germline ends. CDR3 size: 16 residues. CDR3 bases: TGTGCCAGCAGTTACTTGCTGGGGGGGGGCTCTTATGGCTACACCTTC. Encoded protein: CASSYLLGGGSYGYTF.

V is TRBV27 and J is TRBJ1-2; D may be TRBD1 (6 bases). This CDR3 has 15 amino acids. V dropped 0 bases and J dropped 8 bases, with 16 bases sitting between them. CDR1 and CDR2 from the germline V gene are MNHEY and SMNVEV (reference sequence). CDR3 residues: CASSLSGGLIRGYTF. Here the CDR3 DNA reads TGTGCCAGCAGTTTATCGGGGGGCCTCATCCGCGGCTACACCTTC.

The genes are TRBV2 and TRBJ1-4, with 11 bases fitting TRBD1. The CDR3 sequence is 15 residues long. CDR1 is SNHLY and CDR2 is FYNNEI in the germline V gene. Trimming cost V 8 bases and J 7 bases; bases outside gene matches: 9. The CDR3 DNA follows: TGTGCCAGCCGTCCCCTGGACAGGGGGCGTGAAAAACTGTTTTTT. It codes for CASRPLDRGREKLFF.

This chain links TRBV5-1 with TRBJ2-1; perhaps D is TRBD1 or TRBD2 (5 bases each). V lost 4 bases, J lost 0 bases, and 17 bases lay in between. The CDR3 has 17 amino acids. The germline V gene encodes CDR1 SGHRS and CDR2 YFSETQ. The CDR3 reads CASSDTLKGSSYNEQFF. As DNA, the CDR3 is TGCGCCAGCAGCGACACGTTAAAGGGGAGCTCCTACAATGAGCAGTTCTTC. Full variable domain (outside the CDR3, taken from reference TRBV5-1 and TRBJ2-1): KAGVTQTPRYLIKTRGQQVTLSCSPISGHRSVSWYQQTPGQGLQFLFEYFSETQRNKGNFPGRFSGRQFSNSRSEMNVSTLELGDSALYLCASSDTLKGSSYNEQFFGPGTRLTVL.

This sequence joins TRBV6-1 and TRBJ2-5; no reliable D call. This CDR3 is 13 amino acids long. Germline V gene sequence: CDR1 MNHNS, CDR2 SASEGT. V lost 7 bases and J 2 bases, leaving 11 bases between the germline ends. This chain's CDR3 is CASTPRLQETQYF. CDR3 sequence (DNA): TGTGCCAGCACCCCCCGGCTGCAAGAGACCCAGTACTTC.

The CDR3 is CASSLSNPRGRGGYEQYF. As DNA, the CDR3 is TGTGCCAGCAGTTTATCGAACCCCAGGGGAAGGGGGGGCTACGAGCAGTACTTC. The J gene is TRBJ2-7, the V gene TRBV27, with D perhaps TRBD2 (7 bases). V lost 0 bases and J lost 3, with 21 bases in between. Germline-derived CDR1 and CDR2 are MNHEY and SMNVEV (reference sequence). This CDR3 region has 18 residues.

The rearrangement links TRBV28 to TRBJ2-7; TRBD1 might be the D (6 bases). The CDR3 covers 13 residues. Germline CDR1 reads MDHEN; CDR2 reads SYDVKM. With 5 bases removed from V and 6 bases from J, the gap between germline ends came to 14 bases. Here the CDR3 DNA reads TGTGCCAGCAGTCCTCCGGACAGTTCCGAGCAGTACTTC. Translated, it gives CASSPPDSSEQYF.

This sequence joins TRBV9 and TRBJ2-3, with D possibly matching TRBD1 (6 bases). Trimming took 3 bases from V and 4 from J, leaving 18 bases between them. Germline V CDR1 and CDR2: SGDLS, YYNGEE. This CDR3 has 16 residues. The CDR3 DNA follows: TGTGCCAGCAGCGGACGACAGGTCGTGGTGCCAGATACGCAGTATTTT. It is translated as CASSGRQVVVPDTQYF. The complete variable domain, with remaining parts taken from reference TRBV9 and TRBJ2-3, reads DSGVTQTPKHLITATGQRVTLRCSPRSGDLSVYWYQQSLDQGLQFLIQYYNGEERAKGNILERFSAQQFPDLHSELNLSSLELGDSALYFCASSGRQVVVPDTQYFGPGTRLTVL.

In this sample, this clone turned up once. The V gene is TRBV5-6, the J gene TRBJ1-1; 9 bases match TRBD1. CDR3 size: 15 residues. The germline CDR1 and CDR2 sequences are SGHDT and YYEEEE. With 3 bases clipped from V and 1 base from J, the junction kept 4 bases outside the gene matches. The CDR3, as DNA: TGTGCCAGCAGCTCCTACAGGGGGCGGAACACTGAAGCTTTCTTT. This gives the protein CASSSYRGRNTEAFF.

The chain links TRBV15 to TRBJ2-7, with D tentatively TRBD1 or TRBD2 (5 bases each). The CDR3 contains 13 residues. Germline lookup yields CDR1 LNHNV and CDR2 YYDKDF (reference sequence). V was clipped by 4 bases and J by 7 bases, with 14 bases between them. CDR3 amino acids: CATSTDPEGEQYF. CDR3 nucleotides: TGTGCCACCAGCACCGACCCAGAGGGGGAGCAGTACTTC.

The gene calls are TRBV28 and TRBJ2-2; the D is unclear. The CDR3 length is 13 residues. Germline lookup yields CDR1 MDHEN and CDR2 SYDVKM. Trimming shortened V by 2 bases and J by 6 bases, and 7 bases separated the two germline ends. CDR3 DNA sequence: TGTGCCAGCAGTTTAAGGGTACCCGGGGAGCTGTTTTTT. It translates to CASSLRVPGELFF.

CDR3 residues: CASKANRVDYGYTF. As DNA, the CDR3 is TGTGCCAGTAAGGCGAACCGGGTTGACTATGGCTACACCTTC. The rearrangement uses TRBV19 and TRBJ1-2; D call uncertain. Germline CDR1 reads LNHDA; CDR2 reads SQIVND (reference sequence). V was clipped by 7 bases and J by 3 bases, with 15 bases between them. The CDR3 is 14 amino acids.

CDR3 bases: TGTGCCAGTAGTATTATCTCGTCCCGGGCCTCTGGAAACACCATATATTTT. Amino acid sequence: CASSIISSRASGNTIYF. The rearrangement links TRBV19 to TRBJ1-3; D gene unclear. Germline lookup yields CDR1 LNHDA and CDR2 SQIVND (reference sequence). CDR3 length equals 17 residues. V was trimmed by 3 bases and J by 0 bases, leaving 15 bases between them.

The rearrangement joins TRBV5-1 to TRBJ1-2, with D perhaps matching TRBD1 (5 bases). Germline values: CDR1 SGHRS, CDR2 YFSETQ. V was trimmed by 4 bases and J by 1 base, leaving 14 bases between them. The length of the CDR3 is 15 residues. The CDR3 loop is CASSLVAGDNYGYTF. In DNA, the CDR3 is TGCGCCAGCAGCCTTGTTGCGGGGGATAACTATGGCTACACCTTC.

The chain uses TRBV30 and TRBJ1-5; D is possibly TRBD1 (5 bases). V lost 3 bases and J lost 11, with 20 bases in between. The CDR3 spans 14 residues. Germline loops: CDR1 GTSNPN, CDR2 SVGIG (reference sequence). The CDR3 loop reads CAWSEGRRQGTQHF. For the CDR3, the DNA is TGTGCCTGGAGCGAGGGACGCCGACAAGGTACCCAGCATTTT.

The chain links TRBV7-3 to TRBJ2-1, with 9 bases aligning to TRBD1. Trimming at V came to 5 bases and at J to 5 bases, leaving 4 bases not matched to a gene. The CDR3 length is 14 residues. Per the germline V gene, CDR1 is SGHTA and CDR2 is FQGTGA. The CDR3 reads CASSPDRGHNEQFF. CDR3 nucleotides: TGTGCCAGCAGCCCGGACAGGGGCCACAATGAGCAGTTCTTC.

The chain recombines TRBV2 with TRBJ1-4; 11 bases fit TRBD1. With V trimmed by 5 bases and J by 7 bases, 6 bases remained unmatched. The V gene's germline CDR1 is SNHLY and CDR2 FYNNEI. The CDR3 consists of 15 residues. The CDR3 DNA is TGTGCCAGCAGTCCTGGGACAGGGGGTGGTGAAAAACTGTTTTTT. Residues: CASSPGTGGGEKLFF.

The J gene is TRBJ1-4, the V gene TRBV5-4; no definite D call. V lost 4 bases and J lost 5, with 15 bases in between. The CDR3 consists of 15 residues. Per germline, CDR1 SGHNT and CDR2 YYREEE (reference sequence). The CDR3 is CASSDAGQFNEKLFF. CDR3 DNA: TGTGCCAGCAGCGACGCCGGTCAGTTCAATGAAAAACTGTTTTTT. Supplemented by reference TRBV5-4 and TRBJ1-4, the full variable domain reads ETGVTQSPTHLIKTRGQQVTLRCSSQSGHNTVSWYQQALGQGPQFIFQYYREEENGRGNFPPRFSGLQFPNYSSELNVNALELDDSALYLCASSDAGQFNEKLFFGSGTQLSVL.

The chain couples TRBV28 to TRBJ2-5; D ambiguous. V was shortened by 10 bases and J by 1 base, with 13 bases between the two germline ends. Germline V gene sequence: CDR1 MDHEN, CDR2 SYDVKM. The CDR3 totals 13 residues. The CDR3 region is CAIRPPAQETQYF. In DNA, the CDR3 is TGTGCCATTCGACCACCTGCCCAAGAGACCCAGTACTTC.

CDR3 nucleotides: TGTGCCAGCAGCCCTCTAGCGGGAGGGACGCAGTATTTT. Translated: CASSPLAGGTQYF. J is TRBJ2-3 and V is TRBV6-4; 12 nucleotides line up with TRBD2. The CDR3 is 13 residues long. The germline CDR1 and CDR2 sequences are MRHNA and SNTAGT. V shed 6 bases, J shed 9 bases, and the junction held 4 bases outside the gene matches.

The V and J genes are TRBV5-1 and TRBJ2-1; possibly TRBD2 for D (5 bases). The V gene lost 2 bases and the J gene lost 2 bases, with 11 bases spanning the gap. There are 15 residues in the CDR3. Per germline, CDR1 SGHRS and CDR2 YFSETQ. The CDR3: CASSLTGSPYNEQFF. The CDR3 coding sequence is TGCGCCAGCAGCTTAACGGGATCCCCCTACAATGAGCAGTTCTTC.

The rearrangement joins TRBV7-6 to TRBJ2-1, with TRBD2 identical over 10 bases. The J segment lost 4 bases and the V segment lost 5 bases, leaving 11 bases of the junction unmatched. Germline values: CDR1 SGHVS, CDR2 FNYEAQ. The CDR3 covers 17 residues. The CDR3 nucleotides read TGTGCCAGCAGCCTAGGGCTAGCGGGAGCTCTATACAATGAGCAGTTCTTC. Translating gives CASSLGLAGALYNEQFF.

The chain employs TRBV5-4 and TRBJ2-1, with 11 bases lining up with TRBD2. V was pared by 5 bases and J by 2 bases, with 6 bases of the junction left unmatched. The CDR3 totals 16 residues. Germline V gives CDR1 SGHNT, CDR2 YYREEE (reference sequence). The CDR3 DNA follows: TGTGCCAGCAGTTTCCCTAGCGGGAGGCCCTACAATGAGCAGTTCTTC. This sequence encodes CASSFPSGRPYNEQFF. Full variable domain (outside the CDR3, taken from reference TRBV5-4 and TRBJ2-1): ETGVTQSPTHLIKTRGQQVTLRCSSQSGHNTVSWYQQALGQGPQFIFQYYREEENGRGNFPPRFSGLQFPNYSSELNVNALELDDSALYLCASSFPSGRPYNEQFFGPGTRLTVL.

The V gene is TRBV6-1, the J gene TRBJ2-7; D is unresolved. CDR3 length equals 13 residues. Germline CDR1 reads MNHNS; CDR2 reads SASEGT. Between the trimmed V and J ends, which lost 2 bases and 3 bases, there was a span of 8 bases. CDR3: CASSESAVYEQYF. In DNA form, the CDR3 reads TGTGCCAGCAGTGAATCGGCAGTCTACGAGCAGTACTTC.

The V call is TRBV7-9, the J call TRBJ2-6; 9 nucleotides agree with TRBD1. V lost 5 bases to trimming and J lost 0 bases; unmatched junction nucleotides: 8. The germline V gene encodes CDR1 SEHNR and CDR2 FQNEAQ (reference sequence). This CDR3 comprises 18 residues. CDR3 sequence (DNA): TGTGCCAGCAGCCCGACTACAGGGGGCCCCTCTGGGGCCAACGTCCTGACTTTC. It translates to CASSPTTGGPSGANVLTF.

The chain has TRBV14 and TRBJ1-2; 10 bases agree with TRBD1. The CDR3 has 15 amino acids. CDR1 is SGHDN, CDR2 FVKESK, per germline. With V trimmed by 3 bases and J by 8 bases, 9 bases remained unmatched. CDR3 amino acids: CASSHLTGGGLGYTF. DNA of the CDR3: TGTGCCAGCAGCCACCTGACAGGGGGCGGTTTGGGCTACACCTTC.